The rows below give T cell receptor beta chains drawn from one sample of a study of a mutant IDH1 vaccine in newly diagnosed glioma. Their antigens remain unidentified. Generated by immunoSEQ multiplex PCR, the TCRdb table keeps only in-frame clones and is missing some. The sample includes tens of thousands of clones, roughly 80% of them seen just once. The material was PBMCs, obtained from a glioma patient whose treatment included an IDH1 peptide vaccine. The receptor source for this set is a man younger than 40 with glioma. The CDR3 runs from the conserved cysteine through the conserved F or W. The order of the fields is V gene, D gene, clone size, J gene, CDR3 protein, CDR3 DNA. A D gene is named only where the DNA matches it firmly. The listing skips clone size in some rows; elsewhere it reads once, few, many or a size class.

TRBV9	TRBD1	NA	TRBJ2-3	CASSAQGQGITDTQYF	TGTGCCAGCAGCGCCCAGGGACAGGGGATCACAGATACGCAGTATTTT
TRBV4-2	TRBD2	NA	TRBJ2-5	CASSQEGTSRQETQYF	TGTGCCAGCAGCCAAGAGGGGACTAGCAGGCAAGAGACCCAGTACTTC
TRBV5-4	NA	NA	TRBJ1-2	CASSLGTAYGYTF	TGTGCCAGCAGCTTGGGGACAGCCTATGGCTACACCTTC
TRBV9	NA	NA	TRBJ2-7	CASSVGGTHSYEQYF	TGTGCCAGCAGCGTAGGAGGGACCCACTCCTACGAGCAGTACTTC
TRBV7-6	TRBD1	NA	TRBJ1-2	CASSLSQGDGYTF	TGTGCCAGCAGCTTATCACAGGGGGATGGCTACACCTTC
TRBV6-6	NA	NA	TRBJ1-1	CASSYPTEAFF	TGTGCCAGCAGTTACCCAACTGAAGCTTTCTTT
TRBV4-3	NA	once	TRBJ1-3	CASSQDRGRGWHTIYF	TGCGCCAGCAGCCAAGATCGGGGACGGGGATGGCACACCATATATTTT
TRBV13	NA	NA	TRBJ1-6	CASCKEANSPLHF	TGTGCCAGCTGTAAGGAGGCCAATTCACCCCTCCACTTT
TRBV4-1	NA	medium-sized	TRBJ2-7	CASSQETYRPFYEQYF	TGCGCCAGCAGCCAAGAGACGTATCGTCCATTCTACGAGCAGTACTTC
TRBV7-9	TRBD1	NA	TRBJ2-5	CASSLGDRGLGETQYF	TGTGCCAGCAGCTTAGGGGACAGGGGTTTAGGAGAGACCCAGTACTTC
TRBV4-1	TRBD1	NA	TRBJ2-5	CASSADRRLYF	TGCGCCAGCAGTGCGGACAGGCGCTTGTACTTC
TRBV5-6	TRBD1	NA	TRBJ2-7	CASSRDRGPYEQYF	TGTGCCAGCAGCCGGGACAGGGGGCCCTACGAGCAGTACTTC
TRBV15	NA	NA	TRBJ2-7	CATSRDGVEQYF	TGTGCCACCAGCAGAGATGGAGTCGAGCAGTACTTC
TRBV19	TRBD1	NA	TRBJ1-5	CASSGTGFGQPQHF	TGTGCCAGTAGCGGGACAGGGTTCGGGCAGCCCCAGCATTTT
TRBV6-5	NA	NA	TRBJ1-2	CASSYYDRRNGYTF	TGTGCCAGCAGTTATTACGACAGGCGCAATGGCTACACCTTC
TRBV20-1	TRBD1	NA	TRBJ1-1	CSASTGTGRFF	TGCAGTGCGAGTACCGGGACAGGGCGGTTCTTT
TRBV27	NA	NA	TRBJ1-2	CASSLNGPDYGYTF	TGTGCCAGCAGTTTAAACGGGCCGGATTATGGCTACACCTTC
TRBV9	NA	once	TRBJ2-3	CASSVDGTTDTQYF	TGTGCCAGCAGCGTAGACGGAACCACAGATACGCAGTATTTT
TRBV7-9	NA	once	TRBJ2-7	CASSFTAQGSEQYF	TGTGCCAGCAGTTTCACCGCCCAGGGTTCTGAGCAGTACTTC
TRBV27	TRBD2	NA	TRBJ2-3	CASSLVASGGPDTQYF	TGTGCCAGCAGTTTAGTGGCTAGCGGGGGCCCAGATACGCAGTATTTT
TRBV28	NA	NA	TRBJ1-1	CASQEPNTEAFF	TGTGCCTCCCAGGAGCCGAACACTGAAGCTTTCTTT
TRBV19	TRBD1	NA	TRBJ1-1	CASSFSMGQGTFF	TGTGCCAGTAGTTTTTCGATGGGACAGGGGACTTTCTTT
TRBV5-1	NA	NA	TRBJ2-3	CASSLKDTQYF	TGCGCCAGCAGCTTGAAAGATACGCAGTATTTT
TRBV30	NA	NA	TRBJ2-3	CAWSVQGADTQYF	TGTGCCTGGAGTGTACAGGGCGCAGATACGCAGTATTTT
TRBV27	NA	few	TRBJ1-5	CASSLGQNQPQHF	TGTGCCAGCAGTTTGGGTCAGAATCAGCCCCAGCATTTT
TRBV5-8	NA	once	TRBJ1-3	CASSLGSSGNTIYF	TGTGCCAGCAGCTTGGGGTCCTCTGGAAACACCATATATTTT
TRBV9	NA	NA	TRBJ1-6	CASSAYQGGNSPLHF	TGTGCCAGCAGCGCCTACCAGGGAGGGAATTCACCCCTCCACTTT
TRBV30	TRBD2	NA	TRBJ2-1	CAWAGGNEQFF	TGTGCCTGGGCGGGGGGAAATGAGCAGTTCTTC
TRBV5-1	TRBD1	few	TRBJ2-7	CASSLAGQGSYEQYF	TGCGCCAGCAGCTTGGCCGGACAGGGCTCCTACGAGCAGTACTTC
TRBV30	NA	NA	TRBJ1-5	CAWSVIREDQPQHF	TGTGCCTGGAGTGTTATCAGGGAGGATCAGCCCCAGCATTTT
TRBV5-4	TRBD1	few	TRBJ2-1	CASSLGQGRNEQFF	TGTGCCAGCAGCTTGGGACAGGGGCGGAATGAGCAGTTCTTC
TRBV6-1	NA	NA	TRBJ1-1	CASSVGRRLGTEAFF	TGTGCCAGCAGTGTAGGACGGAGACTAGGCACTGAAGCTTTCTTT
TRBV21-1	NA	few	TRBJ1-1	CASSKPGRDNTEAFF	TGTGCCAGCAGCAAACCGGGCAGGGACAACACTGAAGCTTTCTTT
TRBV7-6	TRBD1	NA	TRBJ2-5	CASSLLRWSGSGQLQETQYF	TGTGCCAGCAGCTTATTGAGATGGAGTGGATCGGGACAGCTCCAAGAGACCCAGTACTTC
TRBV6-1	TRBD1	NA	TRBJ2-2	CASSPDRGNTGELFF	TGTGCCAGCAGTCCTGACAGGGGGAACACCGGGGAGCTGTTTTTT
TRBV5-6	TRBD1	NA	TRBJ1-2	CASSLTSGGYGYTF	TGTGCCAGCAGCCTGACCTCAGGGGGCTATGGCTACACCTTC
TRBV20-1	NA	NA	TRBJ1-1	CSARQNTEAFF	TGCAGTGCTAGACAAAACACTGAAGCTTTCTTT
TRBV7-8	NA	NA	TRBJ2-2	CASSLDPGTNTGELFF	TGTGCCAGCAGCTTAGATCCGGGGACGAACACCGGGGAGCTGTTTTTT
TRBV30	TRBD2	NA	TRBJ2-1	CAWSTGGREVHEQFF	TGTGCCTGGAGTACTGGCGGGAGGGAGGTCCATGAGCAGTTCTTC
TRBV5-1	NA	NA	TRBJ2-7	CASSLETLSSYEQYF	TGCGCCAGCAGCTTGGAAACGCTCAGCTCCTACGAGCAGTACTTC